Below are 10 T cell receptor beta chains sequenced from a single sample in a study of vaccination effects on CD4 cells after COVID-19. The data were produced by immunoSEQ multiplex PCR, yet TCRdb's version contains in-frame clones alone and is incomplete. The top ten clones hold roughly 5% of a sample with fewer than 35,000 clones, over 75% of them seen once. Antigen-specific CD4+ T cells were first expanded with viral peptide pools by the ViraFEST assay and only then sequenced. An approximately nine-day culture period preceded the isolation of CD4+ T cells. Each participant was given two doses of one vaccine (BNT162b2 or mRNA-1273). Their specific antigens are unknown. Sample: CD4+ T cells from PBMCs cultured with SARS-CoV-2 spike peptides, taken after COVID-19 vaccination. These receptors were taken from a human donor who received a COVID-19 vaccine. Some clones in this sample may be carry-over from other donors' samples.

The CDR3 sequence is CASSEEGPGGPDNEQFF. CDR3 coding DNA: TGTGCCAGCAGTGAAGAGGGTCCGGGGGGGCCGGATAATGAGCAGTTCTTC. The chain combines TRBV2 with TRBJ2-1; 8 bases map to TRBD2. Germline V gene sequence: CDR1 SNHLY, CDR2 FYNNEI. With V trimmed by 1 base and J by 7 bases, 12 bases remained unmatched. CDR3 length equals 17 residues.

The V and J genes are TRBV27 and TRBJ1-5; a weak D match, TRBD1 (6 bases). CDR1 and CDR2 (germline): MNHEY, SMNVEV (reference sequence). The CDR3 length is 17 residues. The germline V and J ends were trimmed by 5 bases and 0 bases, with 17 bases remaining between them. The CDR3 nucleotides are TGTGCCAGCAGTCCGAACCTCGGACAGATTAGCAATCAGCCCCAGCATTTT. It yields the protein CASSPNLGQISNQPQHF.

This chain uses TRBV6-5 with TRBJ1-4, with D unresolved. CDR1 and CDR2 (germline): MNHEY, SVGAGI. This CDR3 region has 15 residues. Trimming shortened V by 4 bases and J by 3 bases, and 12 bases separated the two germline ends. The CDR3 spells CASSSYLAANEKLFF. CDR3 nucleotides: TGTGCCAGCAGTTCCTATCTGGCAGCTAATGAAAAACTGTTTTTT.

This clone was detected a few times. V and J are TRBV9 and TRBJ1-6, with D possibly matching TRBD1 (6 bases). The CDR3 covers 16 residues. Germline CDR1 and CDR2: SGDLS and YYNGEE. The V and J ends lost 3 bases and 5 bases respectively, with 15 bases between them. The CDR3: CASSAQGRLNNSPLHF. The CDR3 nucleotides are TGTGCCAGCAGCGCTCAGGGGCGTTTAAATAATTCACCCCTCCACTTT.

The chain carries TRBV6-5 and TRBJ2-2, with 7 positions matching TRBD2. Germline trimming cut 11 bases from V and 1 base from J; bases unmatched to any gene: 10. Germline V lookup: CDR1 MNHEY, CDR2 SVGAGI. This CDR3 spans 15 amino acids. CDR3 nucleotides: TGTGCCGCCTTGGGGGGGAGTAGGAACACCGGGGAGCTGTTTTTT. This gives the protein CAALGGSRNTGELFF.

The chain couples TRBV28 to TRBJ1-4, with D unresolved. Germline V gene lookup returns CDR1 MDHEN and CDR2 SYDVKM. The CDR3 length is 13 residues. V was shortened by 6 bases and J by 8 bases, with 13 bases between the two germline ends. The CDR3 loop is CASRSPPPEKLFF. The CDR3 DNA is TGTGCCAGCAGAAGTCCGCCACCCGAAAAACTGTTTTTT.

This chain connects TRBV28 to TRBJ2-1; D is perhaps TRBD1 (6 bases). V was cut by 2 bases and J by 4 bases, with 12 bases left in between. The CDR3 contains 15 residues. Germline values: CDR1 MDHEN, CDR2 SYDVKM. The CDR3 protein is CASSLQGTVYNEQFF. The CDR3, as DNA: TGTGCCAGCAGTTTACAGGGGACGGTTTACAATGAGCAGTTCTTC.

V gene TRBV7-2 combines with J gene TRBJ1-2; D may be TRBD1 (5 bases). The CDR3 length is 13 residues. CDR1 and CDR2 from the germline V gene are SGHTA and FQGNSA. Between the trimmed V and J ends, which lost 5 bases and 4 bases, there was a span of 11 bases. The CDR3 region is CASSQGVLYGYTF. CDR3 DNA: TGTGCCAGCAGCCAAGGGGTCCTCTATGGCTACACCTTC.

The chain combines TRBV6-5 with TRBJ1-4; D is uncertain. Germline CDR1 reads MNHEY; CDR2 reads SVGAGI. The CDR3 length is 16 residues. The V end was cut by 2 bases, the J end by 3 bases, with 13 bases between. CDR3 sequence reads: CASSYEGPGANEKLFF. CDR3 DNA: TGTGCCAGCAGTTACGAGGGTCCTGGGGCTAATGAAAAACTGTTTTTT.

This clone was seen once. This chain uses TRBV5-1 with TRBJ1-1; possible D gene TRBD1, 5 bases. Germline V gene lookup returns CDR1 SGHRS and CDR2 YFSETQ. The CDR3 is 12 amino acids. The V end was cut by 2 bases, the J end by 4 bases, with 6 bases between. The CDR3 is CASSFGGTEAFF. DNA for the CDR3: TGCGCCAGCAGCTTTGGGGGCACTGAAGCTTTCTTT.